Listed here are 22 T cell receptor beta chains from one sample, sequenced in a study of sequential checkpoint blockade in melanoma. The treatment here: randomized to nivolumab then ipilimumab (arm A) or the reverse (arm B). Libraries were prepared by immunoSEQ multiplex PCR; TCRdb keeps only in-frame clonotypes and omits some of them. In the table there are about 32,000 clones, 82% of which are singletons. The sequencing used CD8+ T cells sorted from blood (inferred from file names), collected from a patient given nivolumab and ipilimumab in sequence. The receptors were gathered from a human donor with melanoma.

A word on this clone: Different DNA sequences within this sample yield the same CDR3. The genes are TRBV27 and TRBJ2-7; D is possibly TRBD2 (6 bases). Germline CDR1 reads MNHEY; CDR2 reads SMNVEV (reference sequence). CDR3 length equals 16 residues. V dropped 5 bases and J dropped 3 bases, with 20 bases sitting between them. Here the CDR3 DNA reads TGTGCCAGCAGTGGGTGGACGGGAGTAAGAGGCTACGAGCAGTACTTC. This gives the protein CASSGWTGVRGYEQYF.

The chain joins TRBV9 to TRBJ2-2; TRBD2 agrees at 8 bases. The CDR3 has 16 amino acids. Germline V gene data show CDR1 as SGDLS and CDR2 as YYNGEE. The junction had 8 bases not matched to a gene; V was cut back by 2 bases and J by 5 bases. CDR3 in amino acids: CASSVNGRVETGELFF. In DNA form, the CDR3 reads TGTGCCAGCAGCGTGAACGGGAGGGTAGAAACCGGGGAGCTGTTTTTT.

The chain couples TRBV10-2 to TRBJ2-7; 9 bases align to TRBD1. V was clipped by 6 bases and J by 4 bases; unmatched bases: 7. CDR3 size: 14 residues. The V gene's germline CDR1 is WSHSY and CDR2 SAAADI. The CDR3: CASSFTGGDYEQYF. CDR3 DNA: TGCGCCAGCAGCTTCACAGGGGGCGATTACGAGCAGTACTTC.

This sequence joins TRBV5-1 and TRBJ2-7; weak D call: TRBD1 (6 bases). V dropped 0 bases and J dropped 2 bases, with 12 bases sitting between them. This CDR3 region has 15 residues. The germline V gene has CDR1 SGHRS and CDR2 YFSETQ. CDR3 protein: CASSLATGTTYEQYF. The CDR3 bases are TGCGCCAGCAGCTTGGCTACAGGGACGACCTACGAGCAGTACTTC.

The CDR3 protein is CASSQDLEAGGFEFF. The CDR3 bases are TGCGCCAGCAGCCAAGATCTGGAAGCGGGGGGGTTCGAGTTCTTC. The rearrangement uses TRBV4-1 and TRBJ2-1; TRBD2 aligns across 10 bases. Germline V gives CDR1 MGHRA, CDR2 YSYEKL. The J segment lost 14 bases and the V segment lost 0 bases, leaving 10 bases of the junction unmatched. The CDR3 spans 15 residues.

J is TRBJ2-1 and V is TRBV5-6; 9 positions agree with TRBD2. From germline, CDR1 is SGHDT and CDR2 YYEEEE. CDR3 length: 14 residues. V was clipped by 4 bases and J by 7 bases; unmatched bases: 6. The CDR3 sequence is CASSAGLAWNEQFF. The CDR3 nucleotides are TGTGCCAGCAGCGCGGGACTAGCTTGGAATGAGCAGTTCTTC.

The CDR3 spells CASSLEGQGFYGYTF. CDR3 sequence (DNA): TGTGCCAGCAGTTTAGAGGGACAGGGGTTCTATGGCTACACCTTC. The chain combines TRBV28 with TRBJ1-2; 10 nucleotides match TRBD1. J gave up 4 bases and V 2 bases, and 4 bases lay outside the gene matches. The germline V gene has CDR1 MDHEN and CDR2 SYDVKM. The length of the CDR3 is 15 residues.

This rearrangement joins TRBV7-9 to TRBJ1-1, with unresolved D. Germline V CDR1 and CDR2: SEHNR, FQNEAQ (reference sequence). Trimming stripped 5 bases from V and 1 base from J, with 8 bases between. The CDR3 has 13 residues. The CDR3 DNA reads as TGTGCCAGCAGCCCTCGACAGAACACTGAAGCTTTCTTT. Protein: CASSPRQNTEAFF.

The V gene is TRBV4-1, the J gene TRBJ2-1, with TRBD2 as a possible D gene (6 bases). Between the trimmed V and J ends, which lost 0 bases and 8 bases, there was a span of 14 bases. The germline gives CDR1 MGHRA, CDR2 YSYEKL. The CDR3 has 15 residues. The CDR3 region is CASSQERAGGDEQFF. For the CDR3, the DNA is TGCGCCAGCAGCCAAGAAAGGGCCGGGGGAGATGAGCAGTTCTTC.

The chain links TRBV5-6 to TRBJ2-1, with D possibly TRBD2 on 7 matching bases. V was trimmed by 0 bases and J by 10 bases, leaving 20 bases between them. The CDR3 length is 16 residues. CDR1 is SGHDT, CDR2 YYEEEE, per germline. In nucleotides, the CDR3 is TGTGCCAGCAGCTTGGGGCTGTTAGGGGGGGGTATGGAGCAGTTCTTC. Amino acids: CASSLGLLGGGMEQFF.

The CDR3 sequence: CASSQNQGVYNEQFF. In nucleotides, the CDR3 is TGCGCCAGCAGCCAAAATCAGGGGGTGTACAATGAGCAGTTCTTC. The rearrangement links TRBV4-3 to TRBJ2-1; 7 nucleotides agree with TRBD1. Per the germline V gene, CDR1 is LGHNA and CDR2 is YSLEER. The CDR3 has 15 residues. V shed 2 bases, J shed 4 bases, and the junction held 5 bases outside the gene matches.

This clone was seen once. This chain uses TRBV5-1 with TRBJ1-1; 8 bases agree with TRBD1. After removal of 4 bases from V and 0 bases from J, the junction contained 5 bases not matched to a gene. This CDR3 spans 15 amino acids. Per the germline V gene, CDR1 is SGHRS and CDR2 is YFSETQ. This chain's CDR3 is CASSLRQGLNTEAFF. CDR3 nucleotides: TGCGCCAGCAGCCTAAGACAGGGGCTGAACACTGAAGCTTTCTTT.

This chain links TRBV7-9 with TRBJ2-5; D is perhaps TRBD2 (6 bases). The CDR3 has 14 residues. In germline, CDR1 is SEHNR, CDR2 FQNEAQ (reference sequence). V was clipped by 5 bases and J by 5 bases, with 15 bases between them. CDR3 bases: TGTGCCAGCAGCCCCGCGCGGGGACGGGAGACCCAGTACTTC. Translation: CASSPARGRETQYF. The full variable domain, its missing parts supplied by reference TRBV7-9 and TRBJ2-5, is DTGVSQNPRHKITKRGQNVTFRCDPISEHNRLYWYRQTLGQGPEFLTYFQNEAQLEKSRLLSDRFSAERPKGSFSTLEIQRTEQGDSAMYLCASSPARGRETQYFGPGTRLLVL.

The rearrangement uses TRBV5-6 and TRBJ2-5, with 10 nucleotides matching TRBD2. The CDR3 loop spans 14 amino acids. Germline V gene sequence: CDR1 SGHDT, CDR2 YYEEEE. The ends lost 4 bases at V and 4 bases at J; junction bases unmatched: 4. CDR3 protein: CASSLGLAVETQYF. As DNA, the CDR3 is TGTGCCAGCAGCCTCGGACTAGCGGTAGAGACCCAGTACTTC.

The gene calls are TRBV27 and TRBJ1-5; D remains unclear. The germline CDR1 and CDR2 sequences are MNHEY and SMNVEV (reference sequence). The CDR3 sequence is 12 residues long. Trimming pared 3 bases from V and 4 bases from J, leaving 4 bases between. This CDR3 is CASSFPNQPQHF. The CDR3 DNA reads TGTGCCAGCAGTTTCCCGAATCAGCCCCAGCATTTT.

Here the CDR3 DNA reads TGTGCCAGCAGCCTCGGGGGACCCGAAGCTTTCTTT. Amino acid sequence: CASSLGGPEAFF. The chain has TRBV5-4 and TRBJ1-1, with a weak D call TRBD1 (5 bases). This CDR3 is built from 12 residues. V lost 4 bases and J 8 bases, leaving 12 bases between the germline ends. Germline V gives CDR1 SGHNT, CDR2 YYREEE (reference sequence).

This rearrangement joins TRBV6-1 to TRBJ2-1; 9 positions agree with TRBD1. The germline gives CDR1 MNHNS, CDR2 SASEGT. CDR3 length: 14 amino acids. Trimming at V came to 5 bases and at J to 7 bases, leaving 6 bases not matched to a gene. CDR3 residues: CASSNRDRENEQFF. The CDR3 DNA follows: TGTGCCAGCAGTAACCGGGACAGGGAAAATGAGCAGTTCTTC.

The chain has TRBV5-6 and TRBJ2-1; 7 bases align to TRBD1. Germline trimming cut 4 bases from V and 15 bases from J; bases unmatched to any gene: 7. CDR3 length: 11 amino acids. CDR1 and CDR2 (germline): SGHDT, YYEEEE. CDR3 in DNA: TGTGCCAGCAGCCTAGACAGGGAAGGGTTCTTC. Amino acid sequence: CASSLDREGFF.

This clone was seen more than once but under ten times. The J gene is TRBJ1-2, the V gene TRBV27; TRBD1 aligns across 7 bases. With 6 bases clipped from V and 4 bases from J, the junction kept 8 bases outside the gene matches. There are 14 residues in the CDR3. Germline V lookup: CDR1 MNHEY, CDR2 SMNVEV (reference sequence). This CDR3 is CASRPRDSLYGYTF. The DNA of the CDR3 is TGTGCCAGCAGACCTCGGGACAGCCTCTATGGCTACACCTTC.

The chain links TRBV27 to TRBJ2-1, with 10 positions matching TRBD2. The V and J ends lost 3 bases and 8 bases, in that order; junction bases with no gene match: 7. This CDR3 comprises 15 residues. Germline CDR1 reads MNHEY; CDR2 reads SMNVEV (reference sequence). CDR3 nucleotides: TGTGCCAGCAGTTTTTCGTCTAGCGGGAGTTATGAGCAGTTCTTC. It translates to CASSFSSSGSYEQFF.

The chain carries TRBV19 and TRBJ1-2; 7 positions agree with TRBD1. Germline CDR1 LNHDA, CDR2 SQIVND (reference sequence). V lost 6 bases, J lost 8 bases, and 6 bases stayed unmatched. This CDR3 is 12 amino acids long. The CDR3, as DNA: TGTGCCAGTAGAATGACAGGGTTCGGCTACACCTTC. Translation: CASRMTGFGYTF.

This clone was seen just once. The chain is built from TRBV4-3 and TRBJ2-7; 13 bases agree with TRBD2. The length of the CDR3 is 16 residues. Germline V lookup: CDR1 LGHNA, CDR2 YSLEER. The V gene end was trimmed by 6 bases and the J gene end by 3 bases; junction bases not matched to a gene: 8. CDR3 nucleotides: TGCGCCAGCAGTCGAAGACTAGCGGGGGGAATCTACGAGCAGTACTTC. It yields the protein CASSRRLAGGIYEQYF.